This T cell receptor beta chain was sequenced in a study of human T cells and chemical hapten exposure. Study at large: Diphenylcyclopropenone was administered weekly to the scalp of patients throughout the approximately 24-week study. The study enrolled mostly female patients with alopecia areata, totalis or universalis.

Broader study findings: Following DPC sensitization, TCRs present above 1 in 1000 frequency showed no change.

Trimming shortened V by 2 bases and J by 1 base, and 18 bases separated the two germline ends. The CDR3 runs to 19 residues. Germline lookup yields CDR1 SGHAT and CDR2 FQDESV (reference sequence). This clonotype was observed a few times. Antigen: not known. Time point given: pre-sensitization, week 0. Treatment of the sample: therapeutic diphenylcyclopropenone sensitization with weekly scalp DPC. Unfractionated whole blood yielded total RNA. From the RACE reads, TCRdb called clonotypes with MiXCR, one entry per CDR3 protein. The sample carries a few hundred thousand distinct CDR3 sequences, 5% to 6.5% recorded once.

The chain joins TRBV11-1 to TRBJ2-6; D may be TRBD1 (5 bases). The sequencing here drew on whole blood, taken in connection with sensitization to the hapten diphenylcyclopropenone (DPC). This clonotype was sampled from a woman aged 18-30 years with alopecia areata. Some clones in this sample may be carry-over from other donors' samples. The CDR3 DNA reads TGTGCCAGCAGCTTAAGGGGCCACCTATCAGGGTCTGGGGCCAACGTCCTGACTTTC. This codes for CASSLRGHLSGSGANVLTF.